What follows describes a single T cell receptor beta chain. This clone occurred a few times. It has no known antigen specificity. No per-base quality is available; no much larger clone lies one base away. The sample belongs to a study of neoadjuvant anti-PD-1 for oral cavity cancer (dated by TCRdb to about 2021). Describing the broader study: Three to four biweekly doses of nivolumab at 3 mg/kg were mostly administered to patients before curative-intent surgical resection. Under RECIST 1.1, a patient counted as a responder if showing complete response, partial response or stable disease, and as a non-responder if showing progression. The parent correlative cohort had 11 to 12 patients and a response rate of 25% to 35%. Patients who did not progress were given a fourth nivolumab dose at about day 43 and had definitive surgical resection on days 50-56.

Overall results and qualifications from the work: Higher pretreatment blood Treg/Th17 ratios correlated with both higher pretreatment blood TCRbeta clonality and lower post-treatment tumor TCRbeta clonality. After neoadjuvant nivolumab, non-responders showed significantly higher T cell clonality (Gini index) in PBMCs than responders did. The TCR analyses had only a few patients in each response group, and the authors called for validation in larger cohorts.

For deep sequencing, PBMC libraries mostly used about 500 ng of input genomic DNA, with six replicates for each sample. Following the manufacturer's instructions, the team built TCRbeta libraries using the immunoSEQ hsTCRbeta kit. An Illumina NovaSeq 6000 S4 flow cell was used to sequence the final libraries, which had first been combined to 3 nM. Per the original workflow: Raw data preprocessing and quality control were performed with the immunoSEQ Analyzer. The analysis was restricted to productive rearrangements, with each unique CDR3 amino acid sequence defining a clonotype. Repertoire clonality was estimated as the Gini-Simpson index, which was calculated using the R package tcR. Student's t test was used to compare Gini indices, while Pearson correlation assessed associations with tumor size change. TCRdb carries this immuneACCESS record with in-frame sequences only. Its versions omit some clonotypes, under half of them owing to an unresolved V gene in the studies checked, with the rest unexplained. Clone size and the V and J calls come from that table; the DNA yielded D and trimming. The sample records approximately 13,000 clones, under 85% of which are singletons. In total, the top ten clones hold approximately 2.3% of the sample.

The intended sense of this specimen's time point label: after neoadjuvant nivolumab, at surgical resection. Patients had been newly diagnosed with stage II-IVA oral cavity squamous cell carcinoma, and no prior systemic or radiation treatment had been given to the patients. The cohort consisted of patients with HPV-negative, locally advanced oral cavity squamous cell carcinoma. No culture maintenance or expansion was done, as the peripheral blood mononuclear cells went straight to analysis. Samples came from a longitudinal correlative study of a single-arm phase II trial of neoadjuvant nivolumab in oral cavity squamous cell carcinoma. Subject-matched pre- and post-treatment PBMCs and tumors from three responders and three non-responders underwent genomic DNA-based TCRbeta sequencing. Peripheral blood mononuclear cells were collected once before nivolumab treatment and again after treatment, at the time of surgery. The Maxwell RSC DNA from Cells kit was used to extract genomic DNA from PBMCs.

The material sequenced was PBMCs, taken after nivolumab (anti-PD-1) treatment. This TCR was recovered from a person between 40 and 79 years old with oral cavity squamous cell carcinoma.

The CDR3 region has the sequence CASSQSRGGTNEKLFF. The DNA sequence follows: TGTGCCAGCAGCCAATCTCGAGGGGGGACTAATGAAAAACTGTTTTTT. The chain is assembled from TRBV16 and TRBJ1-4, and TRBD1 may be the D gene, going by 6 matching bases. Counted from cysteine to phenylalanine, this CDR3 has 16 amino acids. This entry keeps only the CDR3 DNA: 48 bases, framed from base 1. The junction carries 10 bases between V and J, which are trimmed by 0 bases and 2 bases respectively. Sequences KGHSY (CDR1) and FQNENV (CDR2) are obtained from the germline V gene.